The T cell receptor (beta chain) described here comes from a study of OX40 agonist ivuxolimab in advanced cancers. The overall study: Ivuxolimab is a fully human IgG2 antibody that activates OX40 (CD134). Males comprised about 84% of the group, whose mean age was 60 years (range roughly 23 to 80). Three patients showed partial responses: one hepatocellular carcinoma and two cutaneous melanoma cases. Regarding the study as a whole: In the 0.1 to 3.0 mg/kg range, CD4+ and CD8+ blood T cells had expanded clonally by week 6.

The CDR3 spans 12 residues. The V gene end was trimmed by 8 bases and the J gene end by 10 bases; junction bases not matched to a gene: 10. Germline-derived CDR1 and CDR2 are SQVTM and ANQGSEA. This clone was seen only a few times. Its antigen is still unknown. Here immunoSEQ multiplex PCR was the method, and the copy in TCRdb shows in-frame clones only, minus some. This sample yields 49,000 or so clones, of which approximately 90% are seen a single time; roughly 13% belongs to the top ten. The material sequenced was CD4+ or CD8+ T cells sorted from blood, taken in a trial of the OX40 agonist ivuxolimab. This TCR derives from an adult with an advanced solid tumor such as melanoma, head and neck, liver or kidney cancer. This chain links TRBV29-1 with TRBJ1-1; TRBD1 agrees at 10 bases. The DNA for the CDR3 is TGCAGCTACTTAGACAGGGGGCTTGTAGCTTTCTTT. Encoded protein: CSYLDRGLVAFF.